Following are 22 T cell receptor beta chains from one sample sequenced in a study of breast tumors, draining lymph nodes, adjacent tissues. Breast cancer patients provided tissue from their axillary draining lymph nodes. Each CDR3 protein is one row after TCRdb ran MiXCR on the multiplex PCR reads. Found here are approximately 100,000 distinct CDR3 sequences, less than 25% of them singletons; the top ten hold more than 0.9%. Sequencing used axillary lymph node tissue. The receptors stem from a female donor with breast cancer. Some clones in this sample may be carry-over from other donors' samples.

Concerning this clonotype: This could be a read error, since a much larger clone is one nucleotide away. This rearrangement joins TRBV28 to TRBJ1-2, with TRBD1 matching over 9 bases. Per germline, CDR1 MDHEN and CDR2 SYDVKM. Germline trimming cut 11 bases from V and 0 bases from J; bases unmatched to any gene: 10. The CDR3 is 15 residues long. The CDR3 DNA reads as TGTGCCTGCTGGACAGGGGAATTGCCTAACTATGGCTACACCTTC. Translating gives CACWTGELPNYGYTF.

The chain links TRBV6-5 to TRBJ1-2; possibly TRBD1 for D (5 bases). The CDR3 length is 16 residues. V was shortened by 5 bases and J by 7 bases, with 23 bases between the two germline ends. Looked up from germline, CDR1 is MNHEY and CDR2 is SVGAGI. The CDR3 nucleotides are TGTGCCAGCAGTATAAAACGGGACGGATCTTTGGGTGGCTACACCTTC. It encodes CASSIKRDGSLGGYTF.

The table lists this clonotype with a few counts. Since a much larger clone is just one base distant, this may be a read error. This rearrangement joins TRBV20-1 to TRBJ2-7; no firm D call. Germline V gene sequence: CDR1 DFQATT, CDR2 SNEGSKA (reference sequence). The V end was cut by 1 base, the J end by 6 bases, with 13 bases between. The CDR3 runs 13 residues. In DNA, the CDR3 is TGCAGTGCTAGAGCCGGGTCAACCTGCGAGCAGTACTTC. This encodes CSARAGSTCEQYF.

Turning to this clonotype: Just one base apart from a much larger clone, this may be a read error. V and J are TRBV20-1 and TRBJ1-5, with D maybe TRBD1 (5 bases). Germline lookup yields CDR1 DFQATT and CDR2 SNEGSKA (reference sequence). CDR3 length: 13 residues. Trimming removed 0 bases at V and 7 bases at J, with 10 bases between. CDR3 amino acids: CSARDGAGQPQHF. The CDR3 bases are TGCAGTGCTAGAGATGGGGCGGGCCAGCCCCAGCATTTT.

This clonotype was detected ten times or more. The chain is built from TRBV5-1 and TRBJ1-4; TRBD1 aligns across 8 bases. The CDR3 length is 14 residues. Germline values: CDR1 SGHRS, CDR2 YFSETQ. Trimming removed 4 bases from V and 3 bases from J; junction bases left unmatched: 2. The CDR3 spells CASSNRGANEKLFF. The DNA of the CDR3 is TGCGCCAGCAGCAACAGGGGGGCTAATGAAAAACTGTTTTTT.

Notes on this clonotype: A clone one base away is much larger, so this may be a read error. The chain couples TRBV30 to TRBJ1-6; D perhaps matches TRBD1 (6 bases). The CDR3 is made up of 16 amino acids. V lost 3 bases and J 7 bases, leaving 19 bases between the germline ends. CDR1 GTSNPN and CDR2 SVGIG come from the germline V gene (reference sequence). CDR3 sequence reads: CAWSTTETGSNSPLHF. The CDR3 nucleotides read TGTGCCTGGAGCACAACCGAGACAGGATCAAATTCACCCCTCCACTTT.

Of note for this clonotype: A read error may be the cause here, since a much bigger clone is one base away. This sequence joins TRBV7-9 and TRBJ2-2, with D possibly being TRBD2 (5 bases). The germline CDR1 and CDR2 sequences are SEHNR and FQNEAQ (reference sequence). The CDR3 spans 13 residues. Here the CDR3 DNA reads TGTGCCAGCAGTTTGCGGGTAACCGGGGAGCTGCTTTTT. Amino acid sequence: CASSLRVTGELLF.

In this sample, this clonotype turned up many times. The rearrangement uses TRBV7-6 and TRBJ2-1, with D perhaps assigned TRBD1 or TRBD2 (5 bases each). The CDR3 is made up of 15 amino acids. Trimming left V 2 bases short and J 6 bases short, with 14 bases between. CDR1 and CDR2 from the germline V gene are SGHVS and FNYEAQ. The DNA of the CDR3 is TGTGCCAGCAGCTTAATCCCGGGGCAGGGCAATGAGCAGTTCTTC. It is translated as CASSLIPGQGNEQFF.

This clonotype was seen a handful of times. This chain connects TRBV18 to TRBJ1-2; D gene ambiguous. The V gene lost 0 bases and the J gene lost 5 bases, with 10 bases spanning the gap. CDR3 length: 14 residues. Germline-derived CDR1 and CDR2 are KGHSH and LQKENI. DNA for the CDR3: TGTGCCAGCTCACCACCCGCGGAGAAGTATGGCTACACCTTC. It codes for CASSPPAEKYGYTF.

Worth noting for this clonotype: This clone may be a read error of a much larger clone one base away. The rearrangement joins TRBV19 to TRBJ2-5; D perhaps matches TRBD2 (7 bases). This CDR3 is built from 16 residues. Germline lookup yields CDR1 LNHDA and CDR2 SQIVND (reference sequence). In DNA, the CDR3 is TGTGCCGGTAGTATAGTAGGGGGGGCCTACCAAGAGACCCAGTACTTC. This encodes CAGSIVGGAYQETQYF.

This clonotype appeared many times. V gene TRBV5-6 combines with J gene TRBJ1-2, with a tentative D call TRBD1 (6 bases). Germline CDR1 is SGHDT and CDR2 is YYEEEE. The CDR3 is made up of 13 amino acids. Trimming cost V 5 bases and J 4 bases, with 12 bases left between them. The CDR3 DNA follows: TGTGCCAGCAGTCCACAGGGAAGCTATGGCTACACCTTC. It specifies CASSPQGSYGYTF.

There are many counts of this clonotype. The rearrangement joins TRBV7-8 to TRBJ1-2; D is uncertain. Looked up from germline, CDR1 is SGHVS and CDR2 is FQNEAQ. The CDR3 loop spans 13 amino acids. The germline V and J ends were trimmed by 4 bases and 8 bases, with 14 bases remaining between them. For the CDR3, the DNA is TGTGCCAGCAGCTCCCGGGATCGATGGGGCTACACCTTC. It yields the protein CASSSRDRWGYTF.

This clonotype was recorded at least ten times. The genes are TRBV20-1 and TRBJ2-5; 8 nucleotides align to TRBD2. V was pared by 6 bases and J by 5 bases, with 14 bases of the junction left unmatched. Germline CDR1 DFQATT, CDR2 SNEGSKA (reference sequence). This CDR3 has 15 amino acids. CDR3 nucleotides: TGCAGTGCACCCGGGACTAGAGGGTGGTTCGAGACCCAGTACTTC. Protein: CSAPGTRGWFETQYF.

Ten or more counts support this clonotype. The CDR3 DNA reads TGCGCCAGCAGCCAAGGCCAATTCGGAAATGAAAAACTGTTTTTT. Its protein product is CASSQGQFGNEKLFF. This sequence joins TRBV4-1 and TRBJ1-4, with D unresolved. Per germline, CDR1 MGHRA and CDR2 YSYEKL. The CDR3 totals 15 residues. Between the trimmed V and J ends, which lost 1 base and 5 bases, there was a span of 11 bases.

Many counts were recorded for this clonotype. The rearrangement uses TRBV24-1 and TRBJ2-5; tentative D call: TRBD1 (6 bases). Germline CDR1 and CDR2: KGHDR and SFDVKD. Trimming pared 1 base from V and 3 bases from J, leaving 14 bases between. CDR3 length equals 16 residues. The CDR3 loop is CATSDFPGTPEETQYF. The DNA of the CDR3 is TGTGCCACCAGTGATTTTCCTGGGACACCTGAAGAGACCCAGTACTTC.

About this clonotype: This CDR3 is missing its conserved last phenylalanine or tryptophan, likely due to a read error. This CDR3 reads CASSPPGLGYGYTS. In nucleotides, the CDR3 is TGTGCCAGCTCACCACCGGGACTCGGCTATGGCTACACCTCC. This chain links TRBV18 with TRBJ1-2; possibly TRBD1 for D (5 bases). In germline, CDR1 is KGHSH, CDR2 LQKENI. There are 14 residues in the CDR3. The V gene lost 0 bases and the J gene lost 4 bases, with 9 bases spanning the gap.

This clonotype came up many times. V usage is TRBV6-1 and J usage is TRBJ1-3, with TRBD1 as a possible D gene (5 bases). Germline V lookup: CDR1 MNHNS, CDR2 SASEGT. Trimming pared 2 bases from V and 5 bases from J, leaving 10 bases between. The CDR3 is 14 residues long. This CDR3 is CASSENSGRNTIYF. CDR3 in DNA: TGTGCCAGCAGTGAAAATTCAGGGAGAAACACCATATATTTT.

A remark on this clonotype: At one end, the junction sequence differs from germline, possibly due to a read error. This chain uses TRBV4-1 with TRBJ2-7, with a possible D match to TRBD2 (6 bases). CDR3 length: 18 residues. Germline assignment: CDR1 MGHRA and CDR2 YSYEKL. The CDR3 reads CASGQDTPGRDFTYEQYF. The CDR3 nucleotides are TGCGCCAGCGGCCAAGATACCCCTGGCAGGGACTTCACCTACGAGCAGTACTTC.

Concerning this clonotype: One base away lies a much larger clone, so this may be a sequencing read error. This CDR3 is CASSIEPTSSQPQHF. The DNA for the CDR3 is TGTGCCAGTAGTATCGAGCCCACCAGCAGTCAGCCCCAGCATTTT. This chain joins TRBV19 and TRBJ1-5; no clear D gene. The CDR3 has 15 amino acids. Germline CDR1 is LNHDA and CDR2 is SQIVND (reference sequence).

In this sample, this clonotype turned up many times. This CDR3 is CASTDTRGPINYGYTF. The CDR3 coding sequence is TGTGCCAGCACCGACACAAGGGGGCCGATTAACTATGGCTACACCTTC. V gene TRBV7-9 combines with J gene TRBJ1-2, with TRBD1 matching 7 bases. The trim removed 7 bases at V and 1 base at J, leaving 12 bases unmatched. CDR3 length: 16 amino acids. Germline CDR1 SEHNR, CDR2 FQNEAQ (reference sequence).

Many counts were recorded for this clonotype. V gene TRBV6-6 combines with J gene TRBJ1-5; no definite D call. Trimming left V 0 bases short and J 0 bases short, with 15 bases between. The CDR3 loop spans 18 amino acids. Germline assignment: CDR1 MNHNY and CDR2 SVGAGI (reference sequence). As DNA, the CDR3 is TGTGCCAGCAGTTACTCTGGCAGGCAATTTTATAGCAATCAGCCCCAGCATTTT. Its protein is CASSYSGRQFYSNQPQHF.

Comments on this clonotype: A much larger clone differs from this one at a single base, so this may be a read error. The CDR3 sequence is CASSRGVNQPQHF. In DNA, the CDR3 is TGTGCCAGTAGTCGGGGAGTCAATCAGCCCCAGCATTTT. The chain uses TRBV19 and TRBJ1-5, with D hard to call. This CDR3 region has 13 residues. With 5 bases removed from V and 3 bases from J, the gap between germline ends came to 8 bases. Germline loops: CDR1 LNHDA, CDR2 SQIVND (reference sequence).